These 14 T cell receptor beta chains were sequenced from one sample in a study of a mutant IDH1 vaccine in newly diagnosed glioma. Noted time point: week 35, safety follow-up. Every vaccination contained 300 ug of the mutant IDH1 20-mer peptide and was paired with topical imiquimod. Assay used: immunoSEQ multiplex PCR; TCRdb lists only in-frame clones, some missing. The table includes 73,000 or so clones, less than 90% detected once. Their recognized antigens are unknown. Sequenced material: PBMCs, taken from a glioma patient whose treatment included an IDH1 peptide vaccine. The receptors were gathered from a man aged 18 to 29 with glioma.

The table lists this clone with a few counts. The chain has TRBV2 and TRBJ2-7; D gene unclear. V was pared by 6 bases and J by 2 bases, with 14 bases between. This CDR3 has 14 residues. Per germline, CDR1 SNHLY and CDR2 FYNNEI. The CDR3 loop reads CASSFGLAAYEQYF. CDR3 DNA: TGTGCCAGCAGCTTCGGTTTGGCTGCCTACGAGCAGTACTTC.

This clone showed up just a few times. The chain combines TRBV9 with TRBJ1-3, with 8 bases aligning to TRBD1. Trimming at V came to 4 bases and at J to 4 bases, leaving 1 base not matched to a gene. This CDR3 is built from 13 residues. Germline CDR1 is SGDLS and CDR2 is YYNGEE. CDR3 coding DNA: TGTGCCAGCAGCCGGGACAGGGGAAACACCATATATTTT. Its protein product is CASSRDRGNTIYF.

The CDR3 sequence is CASSASGVQYF. The CDR3 region has the DNA TGTGCCAGCAGCGCCTCCGGAGTGCAGTACTTC. The genes are TRBV9 and TRBJ2-7; D uncertain. V dropped 3 bases and J dropped 9 bases, with 10 bases sitting between them. This CDR3 contains 11 residues. Per germline, CDR1 SGDLS and CDR2 YYNGEE.

The chain couples TRBV4-3 to TRBJ2-6; D is unresolved. This CDR3 is 14 amino acids long. Germline assignment: CDR1 LGHNA and CDR2 YSLEER. The ends were cut back, 0 bases at V and 3 bases at J, with 3 bases in the middle. In nucleotides, the CDR3 is TGCGCCAGCAGCCAAGATCGTGGGGCCAACGTCCTGACTTTC. This codes for CASSQDRGANVLTF.

The chain is built from TRBV10-3 and TRBJ2-7, with 7 nucleotides matching TRBD2. V was clipped by 6 bases and J by 6 bases; unmatched bases: 11. This CDR3 contains 14 residues. Germline V gene data show CDR1 as ENHRY and CDR2 as SYGVKD. In DNA form, the CDR3 reads TGTGCCATCAGGCCCGGACTAGATGGGGGCGAGCAGTACTTC. It translates to CAIRPGLDGGEQYF.

The rearrangement links TRBV14 to TRBJ2-3; D remains unclear. V was cut by 1 base and J by 5 bases, with 13 bases left in between. The germline V gene encodes CDR1 SGHDN and CDR2 FVKESK. This CDR3 is built from 15 residues. DNA for the CDR3: TGTGCCAGCAGCCAAGGGTTGATAGCAAGAGATACGCAGTATTTT. This sequence encodes CASSQGLIARDTQYF.

V gene TRBV15 combines with J gene TRBJ1-2; 7 nucleotides agree with TRBD1. CDR1 LNHNV and CDR2 YYDKDF come from the germline V gene (reference sequence). The V segment lost 2 bases and the J segment 4 bases; nucleotides outside the gene matches: 10. The CDR3 loop spans 16 amino acids. The CDR3 nucleotides read TGTGCCACCAGCAGACCGAAAGGGGGCGATATCTATGGCTACACCTTC. Its protein is CATSRPKGGDIYGYTF.

This clone came up a few times. The chain links TRBV19 to TRBJ2-2, with D possibly called TRBD1 or TRBD2 (7 bases each). Germline V CDR1 and CDR2: LNHDA, SQIVND (reference sequence). This CDR3 comprises 16 residues. V shed 8 bases and J shed 4 bases, with 20 bases lying between them. This CDR3 is CASRSVAGGGTGELFF. CDR3 coding DNA: TGTGCCAGTCGAAGCGTGGCAGGGGGGGGCACCGGGGAGCTGTTTTTT.

The chain links TRBV9 to TRBJ1-3; D remains ambiguous. Trimming left V 0 bases short and J 0 bases short, with 10 bases between. The V gene's germline CDR1 is SGDLS and CDR2 YYNGEE. There are 16 residues in the CDR3. The CDR3 loop reads CASSVATRSSGNTIYF. The CDR3 bases are TGTGCCAGCAGCGTAGCTACACGGAGCTCTGGAAACACCATATATTTT.

V and J are TRBV9 and TRBJ2-5, with D hard to call. CDR1 SGDLS and CDR2 YYNGEE come from the germline V gene. V dropped 0 bases and J dropped 4 bases, with 7 bases sitting between them. CDR3 length: 13 amino acids. The CDR3 region is CASSVAPGETQYF. CDR3 DNA: TGTGCCAGCAGCGTAGCCCCAGGAGAGACCCAGTACTTC.

V and J are TRBV5-4 and TRBJ1-1; D is ambiguous. This CDR3 has 13 amino acids. The V gene lost 4 bases and the J gene lost 1 base, with 8 bases spanning the gap. Germline V gives CDR1 SGHNT, CDR2 YYREEE (reference sequence). The CDR3 DNA reads as TGTGCCAGCAGCACCTATAGGAACACTGAAGCTTTCTTT. This encodes CASSTYRNTEAFF.

The chain links TRBV13 to TRBJ1-2; 9 bases are a match to TRBD1. The V gene's germline CDR1 is PRHDT and CDR2 FYEKMQ (reference sequence). The CDR3 length is 15 residues. After removal of 5 bases from V and 4 bases from J, the junction contained 8 bases not matched to a gene. CDR3 in DNA: TGTGCCAGCAGCCATCCACAGGGGGCTGCCTATGGCTACACCTTC. This translates into CASSHPQGAAYGYTF.

This chain uses TRBV28 with TRBJ1-1; 7 nucleotides line up with TRBD1. The trim removed 6 bases at V and 5 bases at J, leaving 9 bases unmatched. This CDR3 spans 14 amino acids. CDR1 MDHEN and CDR2 SYDVKM come from the germline V gene. The CDR3 is CASSPGGGWTEAFF. The CDR3 bases are TGTGCCAGCAGCCCTGGAGGGGGCTGGACTGAAGCTTTCTTT. The full variable domain, completed using reference TRBV28 and TRBJ1-1, is DVKVTQSSRYLVKRTGEKVFLECVQDMDHENMFWYRQDPGLGLRLIYFSYDVKMKEKGDIPEGYSVSREKKERFSLILESASTNQTSMYLCASSPGGGWTEAFFGQGTRLTVV.

The rearrangement uses TRBV16 and TRBJ1-5; D remains ambiguous. Germline values: CDR1 KGHSY, CDR2 FQNENV. V dropped 4 bases and J dropped 6 bases, with 7 bases sitting between them. The CDR3 runs to 12 residues. The CDR3 sequence: CASSPTSQPQHF. In nucleotides, the CDR3 is TGTGCCAGCAGCCCCACAAGTCAGCCCCAGCATTTT.